The 30 T cell receptor beta chains below were found in one sample sequenced in a study of Graves' ophthalmopathy and Graves' hyperthyroidism. Transcripts of RNA were the source for amplifying TCR beta CDR3 regions. An opening RT-PCR round employed HTBI primers and preceded a second-round multiplex PCR. One entry per CDR3 protein, called by TCRdb with MiXCR from the multiplex PCR reads. Of some 750,000 distinct CDR3 sequences listed, 40% are singletons. The specimen sequenced was peripheral blood. The receptors derive from an adult man with Graves' ophthalmopathy.

CDR3 loop: CASSQWEGKSPLHF. The CDR3 DNA sequence: TGTGCCAGCAGCCAATGGGAGGGCAAGTCACCCCTCCACTTT. V gene TRBV9 combines with J gene TRBJ1-6; D remains ambiguous. This CDR3 is 14 amino acids long. V lost 4 bases and J lost 10, with 15 bases in between. Germline values: CDR1 SGDLS, CDR2 YYNGEE.

The gene calls are TRBV29-1 and TRBJ1-6, with D tentatively TRBD1 (5 bases). Trimming took 2 bases from V and 9 from J, leaving 14 bases between them. There are 14 residues in the CDR3. Germline V gene sequence: CDR1 SQVTM, CDR2 ANQGSEA. CDR3: CSVEIGALGSPLHF. The DNA of the CDR3 is TGCAGCGTTGAAATCGGGGCTCTAGGTTCACCCCTCCACTTT.

This clonotype came up many times. CDR3 nucleotides: TGTGCCATCAATGGTGGCTTGCTCCAAGAGACCCAGTACTTC. It is translated as CAINGGLLQETQYF. The chain has TRBV10-3 and TRBJ2-5, with D unclear. With 7 bases removed from V and 1 base from J, the gap between germline ends came to 13 bases. Germline CDR1 reads ENHRY; CDR2 reads SYGVKD. The CDR3 is 14 residues long.

This rearrangement joins TRBV25-1 to TRBJ2-7; 8 nucleotides line up with TRBD2. The CDR3 runs to 15 residues. The germline V gene encodes CDR1 MGHDK and CDR2 SYGVNS. J was trimmed by 6 bases and V by 4 bases; bases with no gene match: 11. The CDR3 bases are TGTGCCAGCAGTGCCGGGGGGGGAATCTCCGGCGAGCAGTACTTC. It translates to CASSAGGGISGEQYF.

This clonotype showed up just once. Likely a read error: the CDR3 ends without its conserved phenylalanine or tryptophan. V gene TRBV25-1 combines with J gene TRBJ1-1; no reliable D call. Trimming stripped 6 bases from V and 7 bases from J, with 9 bases between. The CDR3 runs to 11 residues. Germline V lookup: CDR1 MGHDK, CDR2 SYGVNS. CDR3 amino acids: CASSQDLEAFS. CDR3 bases: TGTGCCAGCAGCCAAGACCTTGAAGCTTTCTCT.

The chain combines TRBV4-1 with TRBJ1-3; TRBD1 matches 7 bases. Trimming cost V 1 base and J 2 bases; bases outside gene matches: 5. Per germline, CDR1 MGHRA and CDR2 YSYEKL. The length of the CDR3 is 16 residues. The CDR3 is CASSQGGQGAGNTIYF. CDR3 nucleotides: TGCGCCAGCAGCCAAGGAGGGCAGGGGGCTGGAAACACCATATATTTT.

This clonotype was seen more than once but under ten times. The chain links TRBV24-1 to TRBJ1-5; 7 nucleotides agree with TRBD1. Germline assignment: CDR1 KGHDR and CDR2 SFDVKD. This CDR3 contains 16 residues. V trimming: 11 bases; J trimming: 5 bases; junction bases outside the gene matches: 17. The CDR3 sequence: CASSLGDRDGDQPQHF. The DNA for the CDR3 is TGTGCCAGCAGCTTGGGCGACAGGGACGGGGATCAGCCCCAGCATTTT.

The rearrangement joins TRBV7-9 to TRBJ2-7; 10 bases are a match to TRBD2. V lost 5 bases to trimming and J lost 5 bases; unmatched junction nucleotides: 18. The CDR3 contains 18 residues. Looked up from germline, CDR1 is SEHNR and CDR2 is FQNEAQ (reference sequence). The CDR3 is CASSLGTSVLKTSDEQYF. The CDR3 coding sequence is TGTGCCAGCAGCCTCGGGACTAGCGTACTAAAGACCTCGGACGAGCAGTACTTC.

The chain has TRBV29-1 and TRBJ2-7, with 9 bases that match TRBD1. This CDR3 region has 11 residues. With V trimmed by 7 bases and J by 7 bases, 5 bases remained unmatched. From germline, CDR1 is SQVTM and CDR2 ANQGSEA. CDR3 DNA: TGCAGCGGGTATGGGACAGGGGAGCAGTACTTC. It encodes CSGYGTGEQYF.

This chain connects TRBV12-3 or TRBV12-4 to TRBJ2-7; D is uncertain. The CDR3 totals 13 residues. V was clipped by 4 bases and J by 4 bases, with 11 bases between them. The CDR3 is CASSSLDGYEQYF. The CDR3 coding sequence is TGTGCCAGCAGTTCGCTCGACGGATACGAGCAGTACTTC.

The J gene is TRBJ2-2, the V gene TRBV25-1; 8 bases are a match to TRBD2. Germline V CDR1 and CDR2: MGHDK, SYGVNS. The CDR3 runs to 14 residues. V dropped 8 bases and J dropped 7; count of bases not matched to a gene: 9. The CDR3 here is CASVEDSGGGELFF. CDR3 nucleotides: TGTGCCAGCGTTGAAGACAGCGGGGGCGGGGAGCTGTTTTTT.

This chain connects TRBV6-5 to TRBJ2-7; 7 bases agree with TRBD2. Germline-derived CDR1 and CDR2 are MNHEY and SVGAGI. The CDR3 contains 9 residues. The CDR3 DNA reads as TGTTCAAAGACGGGGGGGCAGTACTTC. The encoded protein is CSKTGGQYF.

For this clonotype: A read error is possible here, since a much larger clone lies one base away. The chain joins TRBV25-1 to TRBJ2-3, with D perhaps TRBD2 (6 bases). CDR1 is MGHDK and CDR2 is SYGVNS in the germline V gene. The CDR3 loop spans 14 amino acids. The CDR3 coding sequence is TGTGTCAGCAGTCTGGGGGGTTCCACAGATACGCAGTATTTT. As protein: CVSSLGGSTDTQYF.

This clonotype was seen at least ten times. The junction shows a germline mismatch at one end, possibly a read error. The chain links TRBV10-3 to TRBJ2-5; TRBD1 or TRBD2 may be the D gene (5 bases each). Germline CDR1 reads ENHRY; CDR2 reads SYGVKD. The CDR3 contains 14 residues. The CDR3 sequence is CASSHALGEETQYF. In DNA, the CDR3 is TGTGCCAGCAGTCATGCTCTGGGGGAAGAGACCCAGTACTTC.

This clonotype showed up many times. The chain recombines TRBV10-3 with TRBJ1-6; D uncertain. The germline V gene encodes CDR1 ENHRY and CDR2 SYGVKD. The CDR3 has 13 amino acids. Trimming removed 4 bases from V and 10 bases from J, with 11 bases in between. CDR3 nucleotides: TGTGCCATCAGTGCTACGGATAGGTCACCCCTCCACTTT. This encodes CAISATDRSPLHF.

As concerns this clonotype: Germline and junction disagree at one end, which may indicate a read error. The rearrangement joins TRBV10-2 to TRBJ1-5, with D possibly TRBD1 on 5 matching bases. The length of the CDR3 is 15 residues. Germline CDR1 is WSHSY and CDR2 is SAAADI. CDR3 sequence: CASTPSGGSNQPQHF. The DNA for the CDR3 is TGTGCCAGCACTCCTTCCGGGGGTAGCAATCAGCCCCAGCATTTT.

Remarks on this clonotype: Relative to the germline gene, one junction end is altered; a read error may explain this. The rearrangement uses TRBV7-9 and TRBJ2-7; 9 positions match TRBD1. CDR1 is SEHNR and CDR2 is FQNEAQ in the germline V gene (reference sequence). The CDR3 loop spans 15 amino acids. CDR3 in DNA: TGCGCCAGCAGCCCCACCGGGACAGGGCTCCTTCAGCAGTACTTC. Residues: CASSPTGTGLLQQYF.

The J gene is TRBJ2-7, the V gene TRBV20-1, with a tentative D call TRBD1 (5 bases). Trimming cost V 5 bases and J 6 bases, with 11 bases left between them. Germline V lookup: CDR1 DFQATT, CDR2 SNEGSKA (reference sequence). This CDR3 comprises 11 residues. In DNA, the CDR3 is TGCAGTGCTCCCTGGGGCATCGAGCAGTACTTC. As protein: CSAPWGIEQYF.

This clonotype was seen a handful of times. The genes are TRBV7-9 and TRBJ1-4; 9 bases are a match to TRBD1. The germline V gene encodes CDR1 SEHNR and CDR2 FQNEAQ (reference sequence). This CDR3 has 16 amino acids. J lost 2 bases, V lost 4 bases, and 5 bases had no gene match. The CDR3 DNA follows: TGTGCCAGCAGCTACCGGGACAGGGCCACTAATGAAAAACTGTTTTTT. Translated, it gives CASSYRDRATNEKLFF. The full variable domain, rest sourced from reference TRBV7-9 and TRBJ1-4, is DTGVSQNPRHKITKRGQNVTFRCDPISEHNRLYWYRQTLGQGPEFLTYFQNEAQLEKSRLLSDRFSAERPKGSFSTLEIQRTEQGDSAMYLCASSYRDRATNEKLFFGSGTQLSVL.

J is TRBJ1-3 and V is TRBV7-9; D is perhaps TRBD1 (6 bases). From germline, CDR1 is SEHNR and CDR2 FQNEAQ (reference sequence). The CDR3 consists of 15 residues. The V end was cut by 3 bases, the J end by 4 bases, with 13 bases between. CDR3 in amino acids: CASSFEGGRGNTIYF. The CDR3 DNA reads TGTGCCAGCAGCTTCGAAGGGGGAAGAGGAAACACCATATATTTT.

This clonotype was seen at least ten times. The V gene is TRBV29-1, the J gene TRBJ2-7; D unclear. The CDR3 runs 15 residues. The germline V gene has CDR1 SQVTM and CDR2 ANQGSEA. Trimming shortened V by 1 base and J by 2 bases, and 15 bases separated the two germline ends. The CDR3 sequence: CSVEVVGRNAYEQYF. DNA for the CDR3: TGCAGCGTTGAAGTGGTCGGACGGAACGCCTACGAGCAGTACTTC.

This sequence joins TRBV2 and TRBJ2-5, with D hard to call. Germline CDR1 reads SNHLY; CDR2 reads FYNNEI. This CDR3 region has 10 residues. Trimming took off 8 bases at V and 5 bases at J, with 6 bases between the two ends. For the CDR3, the DNA is TGTGCCAGCGATCGGGAGACCCAGTACTTC. Encoded protein: CASDRETQYF.

The CDR3: CAWSRAGTGSQPQHF. The CDR3 region has the DNA TGTGCCTGGAGTCGAGCGGGGACAGGGAGTCAGCCCCAGCATTTT. V and J are TRBV19 and TRBJ1-5; 9 bases are a match to TRBD1. Trimming cost V 11 bases and J 6 bases; bases outside gene matches: 14. This CDR3 region has 15 residues. CDR1 is LNHDA, CDR2 SQIVND, per germline (reference sequence).

The chain couples TRBV29-1 to TRBJ1-1, with TRBD1 as a possible D gene (5 bases). Trimming removed 8 bases from V and 4 bases from J, with 14 bases in between. This CDR3 has 12 amino acids. CDR1 is SQVTM, CDR2 ANQGSEA, per germline. The CDR3 sequence: CSIGGGSTEAFF. The CDR3 DNA reads as TGCAGCATTGGCGGGGGGTCCACTGAAGCTTTCTTT.

This chain links TRBV25-1 with TRBJ1-2, with D possibly being TRBD1 (6 bases). CDR3 length equals 14 residues. Germline V gene sequence: CDR1 MGHDK, CDR2 SYGVNS. Trimming cost V 6 bases and J 8 bases, with 19 bases left between them. The CDR3 spells CASSLGAMPRGYTF. The CDR3 DNA follows: TGTGCCAGCAGCTTGGGGGCTATGCCCCGCGGCTACACCTTC.

Only a few counts were recorded for this clonotype. Here the CDR3 reads CASSRGGRETQYF. DNA of the CDR3: TGTGCCAGCAGCCGCGGGGGGCGAGAGACCCAGTACTTC. The chain links TRBV3-1 to TRBJ2-5, with 8 bases matching TRBD2. J gave up 4 bases and V 4 bases, and 2 bases lay outside the gene matches. This CDR3 is built from 13 residues. Germline lookup yields CDR1 LGHDT and CDR2 YNNKEL (reference sequence).

Concerning this clonotype itself: A much larger clonotype is one base distant, so this may be a read error. The genes are TRBV9 and TRBJ1-6; 8 nucleotides align to TRBD1. CDR1 is SGDLS, CDR2 YYNGEE, per germline. The CDR3 has 14 amino acids. The V segment lost 6 bases and the J segment 8 bases; nucleotides outside the gene matches: 7. DNA of the CDR3: TGTGCCAGCACCGTGACAGGGGAGGATTCACCCCTCCACTTT. Protein product: CASTVTGEDSPLHF.

The sample holds one count of this clonotype. This may be a read error, as it is one base from a much larger clone. The chain is built from TRBV29-1 and TRBJ1-4; D gene uncertain. V lost 7 bases, J lost 0 bases, and 12 bases lay in between. Germline CDR1 is SQVTM and CDR2 is ANQGSEA. There are 14 residues in the CDR3. In DNA, the CDR3 is TGCAGCGCCTGTTATGGGGCAACTAATGAAAAACTGTTTTTT. As protein: CSACYGATNEKLFF.

This clonotype was picked up many times. The chain joins TRBV7-9 to TRBJ1-6; TRBD1 agrees at 9 bases. This CDR3 contains 13 residues. V trimming: 8 bases; J trimming: 10 bases; junction bases outside the gene matches: 6. Germline V gene data show CDR1 as SEHNR and CDR2 as FQNEAQ (reference sequence). The CDR3 nucleotides read TGTGCCAGCTCCGGGACAGGGTGGTCACCCCTCCACTTT. This codes for CASSGTGWSPLHF.

On this clonotype itself: One end of the junction is discordant with germline, which a read error may explain. The chain uses TRBV10-3 and TRBJ1-1; 10 nucleotides match TRBD1. The CDR3 extends over 17 amino acids. Germline V gives CDR1 ENHRY, CDR2 SYGVKD. This CDR3 reads CASSYSLTGGENTEAFF. The CDR3 nucleotides read TGTGCCAGCAGTTACTCCCTGACAGGGGGCGAGAACACTGAAGCTTTCTTT.